What follows are 18 T cell receptor beta chains derived from one specimen sequenced in a study of siplizumab effects on memory and regulatory T cells. Assay used: immunoSEQ multiplex PCR; TCRdb lists only in-frame clones, some missing. This sample has 100,000 or so clones, with about 93% found just once. The sequenced material came from Tregs sorted from blood. The receptors come from a human donor in good health.

The chain has TRBV27 and TRBJ1-1; 7 bases match TRBD1. This CDR3 is built from 15 residues. Unmatched junction bases numbered 7, after V lost 4 bases and J lost 2 bases. Germline CDR1 reads MNHEY; CDR2 reads SMNVEV (reference sequence). This CDR3 reads CASSSNRGLNTEAFF. In DNA, the CDR3 is TGTGCCAGCAGTTCCAACAGGGGCCTAAACACTGAAGCTTTCTTT.

Comment on this clone: A read error may account for a junction end that differs from germline. The rearrangement uses TRBV28 and TRBJ2-1; D gene ambiguous. The CDR3 runs to 13 residues. Per the germline V gene, CDR1 is MDHEN and CDR2 is SYDVKM. CDR3 sequence: CASRFLSYNEQFF. DNA of the CDR3: TGTGCCAGCCGTTTCCTGTCCTACAATGAGCAGTTCTTC.

Only one count was recorded for this clone. This chain connects TRBV18 to TRBJ2-3, with D possibly matching TRBD2 (6 bases). The germline gives CDR1 KGHSH, CDR2 LQKENI. V was clipped by 2 bases and J by 8 bases, with 11 bases between them. The CDR3 runs to 13 residues. The CDR3 nucleotides are TGTGCCAGCTCACCAACGGAAGCGGGTACGCAGTATTTT. It codes for CASSPTEAGTQYF. The full variable domain, with the rest looked up from reference TRBV18 and TRBJ2-3, is NAGVMQNPRHLVRRRGQEARLRCSPMKGHSHVYWYRQLPEEGLKFMVYLQKENIIDESGMPKERFSAEFPKEGPSILRIQQVVRGDSAAYFCASSPTEAGTQYFGPGTRLTVL.

The chain recombines TRBV30 with TRBJ2-7, with D hard to call. Between the trimmed V and J ends, which lost 2 bases and 0 bases, there was a span of 14 bases. The CDR3 spans 15 residues. Germline V gives CDR1 GTSNPN, CDR2 SVGIG (reference sequence). The CDR3: CAWSWWAAPSYEQYF. In DNA form, the CDR3 reads TGTGCCTGGAGTTGGTGGGCGGCCCCCTCCTACGAGCAGTACTTC.

DNA for the CDR3: TGCGCCAGCAGCCACGCCAGGTCCTCCTACAATGAGCAGTTCTTC. Translated, it gives CASSHARSSYNEQFF. This chain connects TRBV4-1 to TRBJ2-1; D remains unclear. This CDR3 spans 15 amino acids. With 3 bases removed from V and 0 bases from J, the gap between germline ends came to 9 bases. The germline V gene encodes CDR1 MGHRA and CDR2 YSYEKL.

The J gene is TRBJ1-4, the V gene TRBV9; D gene unclear. Trimming removed 4 bases at V and 7 bases at J, with 11 bases between. Looked up from germline, CDR1 is SGDLS and CDR2 is YYNGEE. The CDR3 totals 13 residues. The CDR3 protein is CASSPRVGEKLFF. The CDR3 region has the DNA TGTGCCAGCAGCCCTCGGGTTGGTGAAAAACTGTTTTTT.

With respect to this clone: One end of the junction varies from germline; a read error may be responsible. This chain joins TRBV4-1 and TRBJ1-4; D is perhaps TRBD1 (5 bases). Germline V gene lookup returns CDR1 MGHRA and CDR2 YSYEKL. The CDR3 covers 17 residues. In DNA, the CDR3 is TGCGCCAGCAGGAACCCGACAGCCACCTCAACTAACGAAAAACTGTTTTTT. Its protein is CASRNPTATSTNEKLFF.

CDR3 sequence: CASSLGNEQFF. Written as DNA, the CDR3 is TGTGCCAGCAGCTTGGGGAATGAGCAGTTCTTC. The J gene is TRBJ2-1, the V gene TRBV5-4, with D unresolved. The CDR3 runs 11 residues. CDR1 and CDR2 (germline): SGHNT, YYREEE (reference sequence). The germline V and J ends were trimmed by 0 bases and 7 bases, with 2 bases remaining between them.

V is TRBV28 and J is TRBJ1-2, with D unclear. The germline V and J ends were trimmed by 6 bases and 2 bases, with 10 bases remaining between them. The CDR3 is 13 residues long. Per germline, CDR1 MDHEN and CDR2 SYDVKM. DNA of the CDR3: TGTGCCAGCAGGGGGAGCGGAAACTATGGCTACACCTTC. Protein sequence: CASRGSGNYGYTF.

The V and J genes are TRBV30 and TRBJ2-1; D possibly uses TRBD1 or TRBD2 (7 bases each). Germline V gives CDR1 GTSNPN, CDR2 SVGIG (reference sequence). CDR3 size: 20 residues. Trimming pared 0 bases from V and 3 bases from J, leaving 27 bases between. Here the CDR3 DNA reads TGTGCCTGGAGTGTACGAGGGGGCGGGAGTATTCGGTTAGGCTACAATGAGCAGTTCTTC. Its translation is CAWSVRGGGSIRLGYNEQFF.

This chain connects TRBV7-2 to TRBJ2-7, with TRBD1 as a possible D gene (5 bases). The germline V and J ends were trimmed by 2 bases and 2 bases, with 19 bases remaining between them. Per the germline V gene, CDR1 is SGHTA and CDR2 is FQGNSA. The CDR3 sequence is 17 residues long. In DNA, the CDR3 is TGTGCCAGCAGCTTAATATTAGTGTGGGGCAGGGCCTACGAGCAGTACTTC. Its protein product is CASSLILVWGRAYEQYF. Full variable domain (outside the CDR3, taken from reference TRBV7-2 and TRBJ2-7): GAGVSQSPSNKVTEKGKDVELRCDPISGHTALYWYRQSLGQGLEFLIYFQGNSAPDKSGLPSDRFSAERTGGSVSTLTIQRTQQEDSAVYLCASSLILVWGRAYEQYFGPGTRLTVT.

In DNA, the CDR3 is TGTGCCAGCAGTAACCGACAGATCCCATCCTACGAGCAGTACTTC. Amino acids: CASSNRQIPSYEQYF. The rearrangement joins TRBV28 to TRBJ2-7, with D possibly matching TRBD1 (5 bases). V shed 5 bases and J shed 1 base, with 15 bases lying between them. The CDR3 sequence is 15 residues long. The germline V gene has CDR1 MDHEN and CDR2 SYDVKM.

The CDR3 sequence: CASSYRDEQETQYF. For the CDR3, the DNA is TGCGCCAGCAGCTATCGGGACGAACAAGAGACCCAGTACTTC. The V gene is TRBV5-1, the J gene TRBJ2-5; TRBD1 or TRBD2 may be the D gene (5 bases each). V lost 3 bases to trimming and J lost 2 bases, with 11 bases between them. This CDR3 has 14 residues. Looked up from germline, CDR1 is SGHRS and CDR2 is YFSETQ. Based on the CDR3 plus reference TRBV5-1 and TRBJ2-5, the full variable domain is KAGVTQTPRYLIKTRGQQVTLSCSPISGHRSVSWYQQTPGQGLQFLFEYFSETQRNKGNFPGRFSGRQFSNSRSEMNVSTLELGDSALYLCASSYRDEQETQYFGPGTRLLVL.

V gene TRBV5-4 combines with J gene TRBJ1-2; D gene unclear. V was cut by 2 bases and J by 4 bases, with 12 bases left in between. The CDR3 has 14 residues. Germline CDR1 is SGHNT and CDR2 is YYREEE (reference sequence). This chain's CDR3 is CASSFGDKPYGYTF. CDR3 coding DNA: TGTGCCAGCAGCTTTGGAGACAAGCCCTATGGCTACACCTTC.

The rearrangement uses TRBV28 and TRBJ2-1; 8 bases agree with TRBD2. Germline CDR1 MDHEN, CDR2 SYDVKM. Losses at the gene ends were 2 bases for V and 6 bases for J; bases not matched to a gene: 12. The CDR3 length is 17 residues. The CDR3 DNA reads as TGTGCCAGCAGTTTACCCCCAACTAAAGGACTAGCCAATGAGCAGTTCTTC. It specifies CASSLPPTKGLANEQFF. Combining the CDR3 with reference TRBV28 and TRBJ2-1 gives the whole variable domain DVKVTQSSRYLVKRTGEKVFLECVQDMDHENMFWYRQDPGLGLRLIYFSYDVKMKEKGDIPEGYSVSREKKERFSLILESASTNQTSMYLCASSLPPTKGLANEQFFGPGTRLTVL.

V usage is TRBV27 and J usage is TRBJ2-5, with a weak D call TRBD1 (6 bases). The CDR3 sequence is 18 residues long. Germline CDR1 MNHEY, CDR2 SMNVEV (reference sequence). V was cut by 0 bases and J by 5 bases, with 22 bases left in between. The CDR3 reads CASSLSRVSGVASETQYF. The CDR3 DNA reads TGTGCCAGCAGTTTATCTCGGGTGTCAGGGGTCGCATCGGAGACCCAGTACTTC.

This chain uses TRBV28 with TRBJ1-2; 7 bases map to TRBD1. CDR3 length equals 15 residues. Per the germline V gene, CDR1 is MDHEN and CDR2 is SYDVKM. V lost 4 bases, J lost 4 bases, and 9 bases stayed unmatched. This CDR3 is CASSWTGGFFYGYTF. CDR3 coding DNA: TGTGCCAGCAGTTGGACAGGCGGGTTTTTCTATGGCTACACCTTC.

The chain joins TRBV2 to TRBJ2-5, with D uncertain. Germline V gene sequence: CDR1 SNHLY, CDR2 FYNNEI. The CDR3 is 15 residues long. V was shortened by 2 bases and J by 4 bases, with 14 bases between the two germline ends. The DNA for the CDR3 is TGTGCCAGCAGTGAAAGTAGTTTAAAGGGAGAGACCCAGTACTTC. This translates into CASSESSLKGETQYF.